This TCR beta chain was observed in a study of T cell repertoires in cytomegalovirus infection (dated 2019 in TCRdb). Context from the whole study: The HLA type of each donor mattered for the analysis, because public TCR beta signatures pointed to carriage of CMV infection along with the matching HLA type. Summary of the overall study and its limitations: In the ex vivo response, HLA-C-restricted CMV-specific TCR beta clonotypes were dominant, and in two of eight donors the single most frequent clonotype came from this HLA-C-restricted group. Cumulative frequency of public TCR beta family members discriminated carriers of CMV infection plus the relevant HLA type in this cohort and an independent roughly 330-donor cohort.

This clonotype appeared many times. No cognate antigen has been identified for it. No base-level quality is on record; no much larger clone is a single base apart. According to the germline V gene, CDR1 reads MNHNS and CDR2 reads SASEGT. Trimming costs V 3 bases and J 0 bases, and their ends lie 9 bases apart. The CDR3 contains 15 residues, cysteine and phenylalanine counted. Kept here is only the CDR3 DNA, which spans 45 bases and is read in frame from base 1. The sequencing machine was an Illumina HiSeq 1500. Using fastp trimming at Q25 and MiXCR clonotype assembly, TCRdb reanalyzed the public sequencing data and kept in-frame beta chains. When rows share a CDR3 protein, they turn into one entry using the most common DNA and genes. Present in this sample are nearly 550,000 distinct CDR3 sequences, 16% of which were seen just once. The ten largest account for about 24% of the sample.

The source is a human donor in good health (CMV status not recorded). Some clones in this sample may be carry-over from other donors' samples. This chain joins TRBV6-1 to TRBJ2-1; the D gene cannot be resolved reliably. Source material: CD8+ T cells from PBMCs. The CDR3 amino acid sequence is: CASSDLRSSYNEQFF. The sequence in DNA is TGTGCCAGCAGTGACTTGAGGAGCTCCTACAATGAGCAGTTCTTC.